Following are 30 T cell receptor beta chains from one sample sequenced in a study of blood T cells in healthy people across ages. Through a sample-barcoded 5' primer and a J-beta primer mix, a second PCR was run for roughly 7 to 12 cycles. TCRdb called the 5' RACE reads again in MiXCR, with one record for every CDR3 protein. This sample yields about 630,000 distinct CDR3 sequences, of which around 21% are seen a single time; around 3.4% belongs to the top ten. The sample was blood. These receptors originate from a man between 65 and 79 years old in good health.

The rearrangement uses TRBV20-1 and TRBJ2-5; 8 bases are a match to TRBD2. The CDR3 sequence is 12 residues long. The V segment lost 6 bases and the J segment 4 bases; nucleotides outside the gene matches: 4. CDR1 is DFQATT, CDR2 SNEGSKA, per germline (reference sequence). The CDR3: CSARREGETQYF. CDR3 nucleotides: TGCAGTGCCCGTCGGGAGGGAGAGACCCAGTACTTC.

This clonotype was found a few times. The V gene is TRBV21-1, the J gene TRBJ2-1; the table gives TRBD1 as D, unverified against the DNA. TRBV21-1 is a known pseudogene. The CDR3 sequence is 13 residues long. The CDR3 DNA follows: TGTGCCAGCACAAAGGACAGGCAGGATGAGCAGTTCTTC. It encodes CASTKDRQDEQFF.

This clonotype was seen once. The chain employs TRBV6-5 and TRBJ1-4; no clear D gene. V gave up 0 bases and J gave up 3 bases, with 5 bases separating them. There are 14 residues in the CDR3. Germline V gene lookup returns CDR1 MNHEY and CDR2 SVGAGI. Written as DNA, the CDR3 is TGTGCCAGCAGTTACTCGGGCCCTAATGAAAAACTGTTTTTT. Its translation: CASSYSGPNEKLFF.

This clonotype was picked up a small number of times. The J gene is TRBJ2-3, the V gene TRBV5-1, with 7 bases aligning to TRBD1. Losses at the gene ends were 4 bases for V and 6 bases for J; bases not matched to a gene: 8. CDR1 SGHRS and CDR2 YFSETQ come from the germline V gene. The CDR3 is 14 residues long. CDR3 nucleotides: TGCGCCAGCAGCCGAACGAGCAGGGGGGATACGCAGTATTTT. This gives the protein CASSRTSRGDTQYF.

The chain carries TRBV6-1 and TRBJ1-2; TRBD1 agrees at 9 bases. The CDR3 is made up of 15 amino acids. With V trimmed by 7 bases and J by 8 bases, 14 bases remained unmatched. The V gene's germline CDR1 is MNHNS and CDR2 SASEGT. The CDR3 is CASITPLTGGNGYTF. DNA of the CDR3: TGTGCCAGCATAACCCCCTTGACAGGGGGAAACGGCTACACCTTC.

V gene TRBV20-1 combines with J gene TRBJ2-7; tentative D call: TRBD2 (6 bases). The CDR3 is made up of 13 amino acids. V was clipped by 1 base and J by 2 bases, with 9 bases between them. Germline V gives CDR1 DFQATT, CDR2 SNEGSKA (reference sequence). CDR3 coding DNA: TGCAGTGCTAGAGGGACTACCACCTACGAGCAGTACTTC. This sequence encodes CSARGTTTYEQYF.

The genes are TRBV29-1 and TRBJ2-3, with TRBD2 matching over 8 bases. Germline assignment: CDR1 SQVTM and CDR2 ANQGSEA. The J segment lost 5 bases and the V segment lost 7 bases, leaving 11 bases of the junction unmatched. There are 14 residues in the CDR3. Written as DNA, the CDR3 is TGCAGCGCCCATATTAGCGGGACGGTAGATACGCAGTATTTT. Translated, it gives CSAHISGTVDTQYF.

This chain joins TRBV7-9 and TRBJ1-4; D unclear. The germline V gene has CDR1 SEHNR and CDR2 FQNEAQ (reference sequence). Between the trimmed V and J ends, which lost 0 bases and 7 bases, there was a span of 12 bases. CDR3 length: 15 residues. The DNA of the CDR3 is TGTGCCAGCAGCTTAGCCATGGACCTACGTGAAAAACTGTTTTTT. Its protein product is CASSLAMDLREKLFF.

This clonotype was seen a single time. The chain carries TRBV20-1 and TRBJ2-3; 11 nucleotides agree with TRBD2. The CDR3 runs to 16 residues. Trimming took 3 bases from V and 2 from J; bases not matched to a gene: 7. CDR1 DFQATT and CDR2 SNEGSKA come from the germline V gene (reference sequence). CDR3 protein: CSARPPGLAVTDTQYF. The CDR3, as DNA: TGCAGTGCTAGGCCTCCGGGACTAGCGGTCACAGATACGCAGTATTTT.

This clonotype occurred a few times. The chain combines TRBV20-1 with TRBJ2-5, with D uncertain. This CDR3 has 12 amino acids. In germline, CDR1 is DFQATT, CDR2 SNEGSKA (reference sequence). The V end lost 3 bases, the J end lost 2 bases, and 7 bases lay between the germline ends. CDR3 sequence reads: CSASNSQETQYF. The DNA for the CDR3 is TGCAGTGCTAGTAACAGTCAAGAGACCCAGTACTTC.

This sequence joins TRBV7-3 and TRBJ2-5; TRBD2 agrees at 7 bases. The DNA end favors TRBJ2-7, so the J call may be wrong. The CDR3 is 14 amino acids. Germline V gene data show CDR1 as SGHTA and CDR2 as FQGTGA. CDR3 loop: CASSLMAGDYEQYF. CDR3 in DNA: TGTGCCAGCAGCTTAATGGCGGGAGACTACGAGCAGTACTTC.

The CDR3 sequence is CAISESRGGVSVTGYTF. The CDR3 bases are TGTGCCATCAGTGAGTCTCGCGGCGGCGTATCCGTGACTGGCTACACCTTC. J is TRBJ1-2 and V is TRBV10-3; D gene uncertain. CDR1 is ENHRY and CDR2 is SYGVKD in the germline V gene. Trimming pared 0 bases from V and 7 bases from J, leaving 21 bases between. The CDR3 has 17 amino acids.

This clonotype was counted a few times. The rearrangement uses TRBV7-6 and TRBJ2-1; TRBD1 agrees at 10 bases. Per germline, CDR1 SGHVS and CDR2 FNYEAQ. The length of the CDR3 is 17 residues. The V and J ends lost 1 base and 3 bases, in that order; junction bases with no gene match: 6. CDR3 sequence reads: CASSLGETGGFYNEQFF. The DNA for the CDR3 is TGTGCCAGCAGCTTAGGCGAGACAGGGGGCTTCTACAATGAGCAGTTCTTC.

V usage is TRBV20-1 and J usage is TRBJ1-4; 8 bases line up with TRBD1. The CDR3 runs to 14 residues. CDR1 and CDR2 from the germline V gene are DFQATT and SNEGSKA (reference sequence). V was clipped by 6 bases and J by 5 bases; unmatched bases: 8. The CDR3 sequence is CSAPIRQGNEKLFF. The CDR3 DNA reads TGCAGTGCCCCGATTCGACAGGGGAATGAAAAACTGTTTTTT.

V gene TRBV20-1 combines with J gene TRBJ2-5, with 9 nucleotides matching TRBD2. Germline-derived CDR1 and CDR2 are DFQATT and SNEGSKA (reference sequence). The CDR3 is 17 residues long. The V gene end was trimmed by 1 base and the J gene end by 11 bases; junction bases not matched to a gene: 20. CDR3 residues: CSARGGSGSAVLGEQYF. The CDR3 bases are TGCAGTGCTAGAGGTGGTAGCGGGAGTGCAGTCCTGGGTGAGCAGTACTTC.

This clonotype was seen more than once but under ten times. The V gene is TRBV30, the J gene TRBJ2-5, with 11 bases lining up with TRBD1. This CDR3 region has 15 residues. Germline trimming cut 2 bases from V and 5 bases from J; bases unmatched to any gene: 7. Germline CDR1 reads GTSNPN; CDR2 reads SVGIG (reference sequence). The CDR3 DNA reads TGTGCCTGGAGTACCGGGACAGGGGGTTCGGAGACCCAGTACTTC. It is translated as CAWSTGTGGSETQYF.

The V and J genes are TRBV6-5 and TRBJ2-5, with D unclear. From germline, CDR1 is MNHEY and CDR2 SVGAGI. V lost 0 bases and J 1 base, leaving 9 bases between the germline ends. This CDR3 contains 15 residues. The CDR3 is CASSYSSSPQETQYF. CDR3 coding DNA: TGTGCCAGCAGTTACTCGAGTTCCCCCCAAGAGACCCAGTACTTC.

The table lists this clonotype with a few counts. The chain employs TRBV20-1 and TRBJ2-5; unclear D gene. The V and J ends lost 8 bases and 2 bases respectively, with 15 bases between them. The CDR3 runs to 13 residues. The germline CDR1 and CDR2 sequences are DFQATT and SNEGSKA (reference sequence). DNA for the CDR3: TGCAGTCCTTCCCCCCCCAATCAAGAGACCCAGTACTTC. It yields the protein CSPSPPNQETQYF.

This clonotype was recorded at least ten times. DNA for the CDR3: TGCGCCAGCAGCTTGGAGCGGGAGGGGCTCTTAAGGCAGTACTTC. Translated, it gives CASSLEREGLLRQYF. The gene calls are TRBV5-1 and TRBJ2-7; 10 nucleotides match TRBD2. The V gene's germline CDR1 is SGHRS and CDR2 YFSETQ. There are 15 residues in the CDR3. The junction had 9 bases not matched to a gene; V was cut back by 0 bases and J by 9 bases.

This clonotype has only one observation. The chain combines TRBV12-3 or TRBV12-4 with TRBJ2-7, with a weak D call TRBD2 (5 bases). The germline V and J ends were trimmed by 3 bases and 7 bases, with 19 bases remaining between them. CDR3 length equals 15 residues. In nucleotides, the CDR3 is TGTGCCAGCAGTTTCGGTTCACCAAACTCGGGGGAGCAGTACTTC. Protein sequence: CASSFGSPNSGEQYF.

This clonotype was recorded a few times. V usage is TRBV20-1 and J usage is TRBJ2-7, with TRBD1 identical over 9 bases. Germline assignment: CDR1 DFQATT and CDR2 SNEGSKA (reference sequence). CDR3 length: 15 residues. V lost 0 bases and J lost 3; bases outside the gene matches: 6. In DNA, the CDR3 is TGCAGTGCTAGAGATGAGGGACAGGGCGGCTACGAGCAGTACTTC. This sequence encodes CSARDEGQGGYEQYF.

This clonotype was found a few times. Here the CDR3 reads CASTDRGRQETQYF. For the CDR3, the DNA is TGTGCCAGTACGGACAGGGGAAGACAAGAGACCCAGTACTTC. The chain combines TRBV6-6 with TRBJ2-5; 9 positions match TRBD1. Germline CDR1 reads MNHNY; CDR2 reads SVGAGI (reference sequence). Trimming at V came to 9 bases and at J to 2 bases, leaving 7 bases not matched to a gene. CDR3 size: 14 residues.

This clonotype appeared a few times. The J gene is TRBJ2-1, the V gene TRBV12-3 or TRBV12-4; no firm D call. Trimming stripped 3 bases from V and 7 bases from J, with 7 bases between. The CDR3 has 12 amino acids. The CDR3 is CASSLATNEQFF. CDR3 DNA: TGTGCCAGCAGTTTGGCTACTAATGAGCAGTTCTTC.

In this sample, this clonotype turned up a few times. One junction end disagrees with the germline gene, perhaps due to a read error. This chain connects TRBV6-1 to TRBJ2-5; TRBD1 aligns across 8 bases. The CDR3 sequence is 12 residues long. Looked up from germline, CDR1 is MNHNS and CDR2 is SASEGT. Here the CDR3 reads CASSESWTGQDF. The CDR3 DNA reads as TGTGCCAGCAGTGAATCCTGGACAGGGCAGGACTTC.

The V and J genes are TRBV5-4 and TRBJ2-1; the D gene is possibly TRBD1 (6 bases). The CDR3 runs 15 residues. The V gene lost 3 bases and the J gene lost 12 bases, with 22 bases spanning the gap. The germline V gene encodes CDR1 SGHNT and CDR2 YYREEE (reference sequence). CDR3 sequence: CASSSRTPSGTRQFF. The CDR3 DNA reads TGTGCCAGCAGCTCCCGAACTCCATCCGGGACAAGGCAGTTCTTC.

CDR3 residues: CSASSGTSGYEQYF. The CDR3 DNA sequence: TGCAGTGCTAGCTCCGGGACGAGCGGCTACGAGCAGTACTTC. The chain is built from TRBV20-1 and TRBJ2-7, with D tentatively TRBD1 or TRBD2 (5 bases each). V was trimmed by 3 bases and J by 3 bases, leaving 15 bases between them. Germline values: CDR1 DFQATT, CDR2 SNEGSKA (reference sequence). This CDR3 region has 14 residues.

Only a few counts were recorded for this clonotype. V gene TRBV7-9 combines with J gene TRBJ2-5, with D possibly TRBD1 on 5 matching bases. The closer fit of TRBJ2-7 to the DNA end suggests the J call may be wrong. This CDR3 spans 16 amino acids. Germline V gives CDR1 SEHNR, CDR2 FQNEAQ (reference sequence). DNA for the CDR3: TGTGCCAGCAGCTCTTTGTCGGACACCGCTTCCTACGAGCAGTACTTC. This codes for CASSSLSDTASYEQYF.

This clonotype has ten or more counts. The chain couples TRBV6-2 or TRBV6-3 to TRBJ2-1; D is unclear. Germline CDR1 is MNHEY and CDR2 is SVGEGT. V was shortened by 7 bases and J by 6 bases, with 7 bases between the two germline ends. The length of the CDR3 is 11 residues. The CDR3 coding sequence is TGTGCCAGCACCTGGGGCAATGAGCAGTTCTTC. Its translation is CASTWGNEQFF.

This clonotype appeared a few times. CDR3 sequence: CASSGLLFENSYNEQFF. CDR3 DNA: TGCGCCAGCAGCGGTCTATTATTCGAAAACTCCTACAATGAGCAGTTCTTC. The genes are TRBV5-1 and TRBJ2-1; D is uncertain. Germline V gives CDR1 SGHRS, CDR2 YFSETQ. The CDR3 contains 17 residues. V was clipped by 4 bases and J by 0 bases, with 17 bases between them.

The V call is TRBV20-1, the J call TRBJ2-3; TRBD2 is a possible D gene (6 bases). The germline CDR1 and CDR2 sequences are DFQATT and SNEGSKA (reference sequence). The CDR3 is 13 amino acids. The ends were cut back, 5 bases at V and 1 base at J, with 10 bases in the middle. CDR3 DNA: TGCAGTGCTCAAGCGGGCCGCACAGATACGCAGTATTTT. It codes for CSAQAGRTDTQYF.